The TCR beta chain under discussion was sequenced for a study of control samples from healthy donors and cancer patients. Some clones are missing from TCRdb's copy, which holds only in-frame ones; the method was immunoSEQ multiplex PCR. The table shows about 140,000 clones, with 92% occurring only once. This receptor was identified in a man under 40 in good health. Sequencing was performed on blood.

In DNA form, the CDR3 reads TGTGCCAGCAGCAATGGACTCAGCTCTGGAAACACCATATATTTT. Residues: CASSNGLSSGNTIYF. This chain connects TRBV7-9 to TRBJ1-3; D gene unclear. Trimming took 5 bases from V and 0 from J, leaving 11 bases between them. Per germline, CDR1 SEHNR and CDR2 FQNEAQ (reference sequence). The length of the CDR3 is 15 residues. The full variable domain, in which reference TRBV7-9 and TRBJ1-3 provide the parts outside the CDR3, is DTGVSQNPRHKITKRGQNVTFRCDPISEHNRLYWYRQTLGQGPEFLTYFQNEAQLEKSRLLSDRFSAERPKGSFSTLEIQRTEQGDSAMYLCASSNGLSSGNTIYFGEGSWLTVV.